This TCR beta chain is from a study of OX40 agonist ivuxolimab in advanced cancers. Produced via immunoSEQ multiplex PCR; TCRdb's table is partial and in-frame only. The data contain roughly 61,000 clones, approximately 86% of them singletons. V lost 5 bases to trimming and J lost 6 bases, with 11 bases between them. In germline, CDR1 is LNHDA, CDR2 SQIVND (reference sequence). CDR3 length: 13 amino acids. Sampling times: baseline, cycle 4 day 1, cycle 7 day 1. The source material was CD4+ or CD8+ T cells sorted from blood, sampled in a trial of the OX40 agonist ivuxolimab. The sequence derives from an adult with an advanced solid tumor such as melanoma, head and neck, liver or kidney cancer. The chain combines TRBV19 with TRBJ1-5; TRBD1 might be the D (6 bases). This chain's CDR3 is CASSQQDSQPQHF. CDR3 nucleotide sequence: TGTGCCAGTAGTCAACAGGACAGTCAGCCCCAGCATTTT.